The subject of this entry is one TCR beta chain. Its antigen is unknown. Produced via immunoSEQ multiplex PCR; TCRdb's table is partial and in-frame only. The profile shows fewer than 150,000 clones, about 91% of them singletons. CDR1 and CDR2 from the germline V gene are SGHVS and FNYEAQ. Trimming at V came to 1 base and at J to 5 bases, leaving 11 bases not matched to a gene. This CDR3 is 17 amino acids long. The sample comes from a study of cytomegalovirus exposure and HLA in healthy donors. Study results and caveats: According to the study, roughly 160 TCR beta chains were cytomegalovirus-associated. According to a later analysis, TCR clusters from the first cohort tended to co-occur in the roughly 110 validation repertoires.

This sequence originates from a man younger than 35 in good health and CMV-seronegative. V and J are TRBV7-6 and TRBJ2-3, with TRBD1 matching 8 bases. The source material was PBMCs. The CDR3 is CASSLVDRTGSLDTQYF. DNA of the CDR3: TGTGCCAGCAGCTTAGTGGACAGGACAGGGTCTTTAGATACGCAGTATTTT.